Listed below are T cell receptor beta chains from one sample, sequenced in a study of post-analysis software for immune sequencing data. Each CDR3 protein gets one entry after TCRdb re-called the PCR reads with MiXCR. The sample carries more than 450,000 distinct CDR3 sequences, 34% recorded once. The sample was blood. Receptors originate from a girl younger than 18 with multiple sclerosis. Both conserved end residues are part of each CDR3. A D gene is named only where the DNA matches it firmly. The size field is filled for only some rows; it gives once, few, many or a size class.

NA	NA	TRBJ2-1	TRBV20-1	TGCAGTGCGCGGGCGGCCCCAAACTACAATGAGCAGTTCTTC	CSARAAPNYNEQFF
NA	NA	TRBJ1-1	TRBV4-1	TGCGCCAGCAGCCAAGGATTGGGTACGGTTCAGGGATTGAACACTGAAGCTTTCTTT	CASSQGLGTVQGLNTEAFF
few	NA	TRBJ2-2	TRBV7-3	TGTGCCAGCAGCTTAATGGGAGACACCGGGGAGCTGTTTTTT	CASSLMGDTGELFF
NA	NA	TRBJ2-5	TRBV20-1	TGCAGTGCTAGAGACTATTTCCAAGAGACCCAGTACTTC	CSARDYFQETQYF
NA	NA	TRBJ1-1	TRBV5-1	TGCGCCAGCAGCTTGTATTCCGGGACACCGAACACTGAAGCTTTCTTT	CASSLYSGTPNTEAFF
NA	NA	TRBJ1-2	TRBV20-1	TGCAGTGCTACCGTAGGGGACGGCTATGGCTACACCTTC	CSATVGDGYGYTF
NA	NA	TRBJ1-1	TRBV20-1	TGCAGTGCCAAGACAGGTCTGAACACTGAAGCTTTCTTT	CSAKTGLNTEAFF
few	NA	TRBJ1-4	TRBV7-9	TGTGCCAGCAGCTTATGGGGGGCGGATAATGAAAAACTGTTTTTT	CASSLWGADNEKLFF
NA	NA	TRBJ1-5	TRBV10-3	TGTGCCATCAGTGAGTCGATAGGGTTCAATCAGCCCCAGCATTTT	CAISESIGFNQPQHF
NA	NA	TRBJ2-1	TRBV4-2	TGTGCCAGCAGCAAAAGGGACTCCTCTCCACACGAGCAGTTCTTC	CASSKRDSSPHEQFF
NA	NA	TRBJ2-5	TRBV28	TGTGCCAGCAGTTTCGACAGTAACCAAGAGACCCAGTACTTC	CASSFDSNQETQYF
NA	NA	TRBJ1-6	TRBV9	TGTGCCAGCAGCGTAGCGGGTGGTTCACCCCTCCACTTT	CASSVAGGSPLHF
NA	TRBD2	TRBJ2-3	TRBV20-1	TGCAGTGCTAGGCAAAACGGGGGGGCGGATACGCAGTATTTT	CSARQNGGADTQYF
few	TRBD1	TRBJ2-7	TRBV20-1	TGCAGTGCTCCAGGACAGGGAGCAGGGCAGTACTTC	CSAPGQGAGQYF
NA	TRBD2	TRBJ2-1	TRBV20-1	TGCAGTGCCGATCACGGGACTAGCTCCTACAATGAGCAGTTCTTC	CSADHGTSSYNEQFF
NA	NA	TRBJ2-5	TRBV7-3	TGTGCCAGCAGCTTAACTAACAGGGCAGAGGAGACCCAGTACTTC	CASSLTNRAEETQYF
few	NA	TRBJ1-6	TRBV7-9	TGTGCCAGCAGCTTTCGACCAGGGGATAATTCACCCCTCCACTTT	CASSFRPGDNSPLHF
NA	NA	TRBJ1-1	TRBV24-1	TGTGCCACCAGTGATGGGATGAACACTGAAGCTTTCTTT	CATSDGMNTEAFF
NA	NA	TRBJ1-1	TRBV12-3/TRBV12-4	TGTGCCAGCACTGGGGCAGTCACTAACACTGAAGCTTTCTTT	CASTGAVTNTEAFF
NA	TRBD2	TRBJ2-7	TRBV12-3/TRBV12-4	TGTGCCAGCAGTTCCCGCCGGGAGGGGGTTAAGCAGTACTTC	CASSSRREGVKQYF
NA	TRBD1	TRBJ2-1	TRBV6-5	TGTGCCAGCAGTCGGACAGGGGGGGATGAGCAGTTCTTC	CASSRTGGDEQFF
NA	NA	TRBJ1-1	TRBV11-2	TGTGCCAGCAGCTTAATTCCCAGATCATCTTTTGAAGCTTTCTTT	CASSLIPRSSFEAFF
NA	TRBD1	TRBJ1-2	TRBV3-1	TGTGCCAGCAGCCCCAGGGACAGGGGGCCCAGTTATGGCTACACCTTC	CASSPRDRGPSYGYTF
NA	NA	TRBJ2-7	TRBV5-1	TGCGCCAGCAGCTCCTCACAGAGCTACGAGCAGTACTTC	CASSSSQSYEQYF
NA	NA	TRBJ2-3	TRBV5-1	TGCGCCAGCAGCTTGGAGTGGTTGGACACAGATACGCAGTATTTT	CASSLEWLDTDTQYF
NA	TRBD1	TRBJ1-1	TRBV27	TGTGCCAGCAGTTCTGAAGGGGGCGGCTCAAAAGCTTTCTTT	CASSSEGGGSKAFF
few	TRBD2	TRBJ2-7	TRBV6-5	TGTGCCAGCAGTTACGTAGTAGCGGGGGGGAACGAGCAGTACTTC	CASSYVVAGGNEQYF
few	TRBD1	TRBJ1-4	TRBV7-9	TGTGCCAGCAGCCCCACTCGAGGACAGGGGGATGAAAAACTGTTTTTT	CASSPTRGQGDEKLFF
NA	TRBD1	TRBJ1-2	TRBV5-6	TGTGCCAGCAGCTTCAGGGCAGGGGGGGATGGCTACACCTTC	CASSFRAGGDGYTF
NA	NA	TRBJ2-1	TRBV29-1	TGCAGCGTTGTATCTAAAGCCTACAATGAGCAGTTCTTC	CSVVSKAYNEQFF
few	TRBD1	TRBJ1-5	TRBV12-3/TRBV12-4	TGTGCCAGCAGTTTGCCAGGGGGTAGTCAGCCCCAGCATTTT	CASSLPGGSQPQHF
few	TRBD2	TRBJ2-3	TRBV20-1	TGCAGTGCTCTTCCAGCTAGCGGGGACTTAACAGATACGCAGTATTTT	CSALPASGDLTDTQYF
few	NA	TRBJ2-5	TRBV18	TGTGCCAGCTTGACAGAGGGGGACGAGACCCAGTACTTC	CASLTEGDETQYF
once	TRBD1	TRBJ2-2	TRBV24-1	TGTGCCACCAGTGATACCCAGGGGGTTGGGTTCACCAGGGAGTTGTTTTTT	CATSDTQGVGFTRELFF
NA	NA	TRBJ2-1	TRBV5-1	TGCGCCAGCGGCCCAGAGGGGAATGAGCAGTTCTTC	CASGPEGNEQFF
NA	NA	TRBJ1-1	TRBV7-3	TGTGCCAGCAGCTCCCAAGCCCAGGGGATCACTGAAGCTTTCTTT	CASSSQAQGITEAFF
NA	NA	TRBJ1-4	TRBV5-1	TGCGCCAGCAGCAACGACAGCGCAACTAATGAAAAACTGTTTTTT	CASSNDSATNEKLFF
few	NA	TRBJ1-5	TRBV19	TGTGCCAGTAGCCCTAAGATCGATCAGCCCCAGCATTTT	CASSPKIDQPQHF
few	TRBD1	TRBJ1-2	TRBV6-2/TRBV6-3	TGTGCCAGCAGTCCCGGGACAGGGAGCTACACCTTC	CASSPGTGSYTF
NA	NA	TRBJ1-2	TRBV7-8	TGTGCCAGCAGCTTAGCCGTGGGATTGAAAGGACACTATGGCTACACCTTC	CASSLAVGLKGHYGYTF
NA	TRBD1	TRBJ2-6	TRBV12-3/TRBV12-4	TGTGCCAGCAGTTTGGGGGACAGGGCGTCTGGGGCCAACGTCCTGACTTTC	CASSLGDRASGANVLTF
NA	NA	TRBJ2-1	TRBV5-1	TGCGCCAGCAGACTGGGACCGACATCCTACGAGCAGTTCTTC	CASRLGPTSYEQFF
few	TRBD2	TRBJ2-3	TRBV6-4	TGTGCCAGCAGTCCAGCGGGGCCCTCGGATACGCAGTATTTT	CASSPAGPSDTQYF
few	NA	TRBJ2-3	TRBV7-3	TGTGCCAGCAGCGTGCGGGGCCTGAGCACAGATACGCAGTATTTT	CASSVRGLSTDTQYF
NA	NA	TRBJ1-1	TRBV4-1	TGCGCCAGCAGCCAAGCCCAGACACTGAACACTGAAGCTTTCTTT	CASSQAQTLNTEAFF
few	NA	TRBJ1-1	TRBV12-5	TGTGCTAGTCTCATGAACACTGAAGCTTTCTTT	CASLMNTEAFF